Following are 20 T cell receptor beta chains from one sample sequenced in a study of beta chain features in type 1 diabetes. The whole isolated RNA underwent reverse transcription, so sequencing captured expressed TCRB transcripts. Data came from immunoSEQ multiplex PCR; TCRdb stores just in-frame clones and leaves some out. The repertoire holds about 930,000 clones, with 15% to 20% as singletons. The sequencing input was naive CD4+ T cells from blood. The receptors derive from a woman under 30 in good health.

The chain employs TRBV28 and TRBJ2-7; D is uncertain. V was cut by 7 bases and J by 1 base, with 2 bases left in between. The CDR3 has 10 amino acids. The germline V gene has CDR1 MDHEN and CDR2 SYDVKM. Written as DNA, the CDR3 is TGTGCCAGCAAATCCTACGAGCAGTACTTC. This sequence encodes CASKSYEQYF.

This clone has more than one count but fewer than ten. CDR3 sequence: CASSFFAAGGNTIYF. For the CDR3, the DNA is TGTGCCAGCAGTTTTTTTGCAGCGGGGGGAAACACCATATATTTT. The chain employs TRBV28 and TRBJ1-3; no firm D call. CDR1 is MDHEN and CDR2 is SYDVKM in the germline V gene. This CDR3 comprises 15 residues. The germline V and J ends were trimmed by 3 bases and 4 bases, with 13 bases remaining between them.

Here the CDR3 reads CASSQDAREGFGEQYF. The DNA of the CDR3 is TGCGCCAGCAGCCAAGATGCGCGGGAGGGTTTTGGCGAGCAGTACTTC. The V call is TRBV4-1, the J call TRBJ2-7; 9 bases align to TRBD2. Germline V lookup: CDR1 MGHRA, CDR2 YSYEKL. V lost 0 bases, J lost 6 bases, and 9 bases stayed unmatched. This CDR3 spans 16 amino acids.

The gene calls are TRBV4-2 and TRBJ1-4; D ambiguous. Germline CDR1 LGHNA, CDR2 YNFKEQ. Between the trimmed V and J ends, which lost 1 base and 6 bases, there was a span of 12 bases. The CDR3 length is 15 residues. The CDR3 here is CASSQGGTGDEKLFF. The CDR3, as DNA: TGTGCCAGCAGCCAAGGAGGTACCGGAGATGAAAAACTGTTTTTT.

The chain is built from TRBV7-8 and TRBJ2-7; D may be TRBD2 (5 bases). The CDR3 runs 16 residues. In germline, CDR1 is SGHVS, CDR2 FQNEAQ. V shed 1 base and J shed 2 bases, with 15 bases lying between them. The chain's CDR3 is CASSLVRTPVTYEQYF. DNA for the CDR3: TGTGCCAGCAGCTTAGTCCGGACTCCCGTAACCTACGAGCAGTACTTC.

The rearrangement links TRBV4-2 to TRBJ2-7; D may correspond to TRBD1 or TRBD2 (7 bases each). The V end was cut by 3 bases, the J end by 4 bases, with 16 bases between. The germline V gene has CDR1 LGHNA and CDR2 YNFKEQ. The CDR3 runs to 15 residues. The CDR3 is CASSQTAGQQYEQYF. The CDR3 bases are TGTGCCAGCAGCCAGACAGCGGGACAGCAATACGAGCAGTACTTC.

The chain has TRBV10-3 and TRBJ1-4; D remains ambiguous. Per germline, CDR1 ENHRY and CDR2 SYGVKD. V was pared by 6 bases and J by 3 bases, with 14 bases between. This CDR3 contains 15 residues. Here the CDR3 DNA reads TGTGCCATCAGCCCCAACCGGGATGCTAATGAAAAACTGTTTTTT. Amino acid sequence: CAISPNRDANEKLFF.

This clone has more than one count but fewer than ten. The chain joins TRBV7-2 to TRBJ2-3; TRBD1 or TRBD2 may be the D gene (5 bases each). The CDR3 sequence is 16 residues long. The V end was cut by 3 bases, the J end by 0 bases, with 13 bases between. CDR1 is SGHTA, CDR2 FQGNSA, per germline. CDR3 nucleotides: TGTGCCAGCAGCTTCCGGGGCGGCCTAAGCACAGATACGCAGTATTTT. Translated: CASSFRGGLSTDTQYF.

The chain links TRBV27 to TRBJ2-7; 7 bases map to TRBD1. The CDR3 has 14 residues. With 5 bases clipped from V and 0 bases from J, the junction kept 4 bases outside the gene matches. CDR1 and CDR2 from the germline V gene are MNHEY and SMNVEV (reference sequence). The CDR3 DNA reads as TGTGCCAGCAGTACCAGACAGGGCTCCTACGAGCAGTACTTC. It specifies CASSTRQGSYEQYF.

This clone was detected a few times. The genes are TRBV9 and TRBJ2-2; TRBD2 aligns across 13 bases. V shed 4 bases and J 5 bases; nucleotides not matched to a gene: 5. The CDR3 loop spans 16 amino acids. Germline CDR1 reads SGDLS; CDR2 reads YYNGEE. CDR3 coding DNA: TGTGCCAGCAGCATGGGACTAGCGGGGCTGACCGGGGAGCTGTTTTTT. It yields the protein CASSMGLAGLTGELFF.

The gene calls are TRBV7-9 and TRBJ1-4; D not certain. The V gene lost 3 bases and the J gene lost 12 bases, with 11 bases spanning the gap. The germline CDR1 and CDR2 sequences are SEHNR and FQNEAQ (reference sequence). This CDR3 has 12 amino acids. The CDR3 spells CASSFLRAELFF. The CDR3 DNA follows: TGTGCCAGCAGCTTTTTACGGGCGGAACTGTTTTTT.

The sample holds a few counts of this clone. V usage is TRBV7-2 and J usage is TRBJ2-5, with unresolved D. CDR1 and CDR2 from the germline V gene are SGHTA and FQGNSA. V lost 3 bases to trimming and J lost 0 bases, with 17 bases between them. The CDR3 is 17 residues long. CDR3: CASSFSATRKYQETQYF. In DNA, the CDR3 is TGTGCCAGCAGCTTTTCAGCCACAAGGAAGTACCAAGAGACCCAGTACTTC.

This chain uses TRBV7-6 with TRBJ2-1; 7 nucleotides match TRBD2. Germline-derived CDR1 and CDR2 are SGHVS and FNYEAQ. The CDR3 sequence is 14 residues long. Trimming cost V 6 bases and J 9 bases; bases outside gene matches: 11. CDR3 nucleotides: TGTGCCAGCAGTTATCGGGAGGCCGATCCTGAGCAGTTCTTC. It translates to CASSYREADPEQFF.

The V gene is TRBV4-3, the J gene TRBJ1-3; D is undetermined. V was pared by 0 bases and J by 2 bases, with 8 bases between. The germline V gene has CDR1 LGHNA and CDR2 YSLEER. This CDR3 comprises 15 residues. The CDR3 reads CASSQDLSPGNTIYF. The CDR3 bases are TGCGCCAGCAGCCAAGATTTGTCTCCTGGAAACACCATATATTTT.

In this sample, this clone turned up a few times. This chain joins TRBV29-1 and TRBJ2-3; tentatively, D is TRBD1 (5 bases). Trimming removed 7 bases at V and 6 bases at J, with 17 bases between. The CDR3 is made up of 13 amino acids. Germline V gene sequence: CDR1 SQVTM, CDR2 ANQGSEA. The CDR3 loop reads CSATADSGDTQYF. The CDR3 DNA reads TGCAGCGCGACGGCTGACAGTGGGGATACGCAGTATTTT.

This clone was observed a handful of times. The V and J genes are TRBV7-2 and TRBJ2-5; D uncertain. Germline CDR1 is SGHTA and CDR2 is FQGNSA. The CDR3 totals 15 residues. Trimming left V 6 bases short and J 1 base short, with 15 bases between. CDR3 sequence: CASRSGLAGQETQYF. CDR3 DNA sequence: TGTGCCAGCAGATCGGGTTTGGCCGGCCAAGAGACCCAGTACTTC.

This clone appeared a few times. V is TRBV9 and J is TRBJ1-3; D uncertain. The CDR3 loop spans 15 amino acids. CDR1 and CDR2 (germline): SGDLS, YYNGEE. The V and J ends lost 4 bases and 2 bases respectively, with 13 bases between them. The CDR3 coding sequence is TGTGCCAGCAGCTTTATTCCGGGAGCTGGAAACACCATATATTTT. This codes for CASSFIPGAGNTIYF.

This clone appeared a few times. The V and J genes are TRBV7-3 and TRBJ2-1; D call uncertain. The CDR3 totals 12 residues. CDR1 is SGHTA and CDR2 is FQGTGA in the germline V gene. Trimming took 5 bases from V and 9 from J, leaving 11 bases between them. The CDR3 region is CASSPGGSEQFF. CDR3 in DNA: TGTGCCAGCAGCCCCGGCGGCAGTGAGCAGTTCTTC.

J is TRBJ2-7 and V is TRBV7-2; TRBD2 matches at 12 bases. Per the germline V gene, CDR1 is SGHTA and CDR2 is FQGNSA. The ends lost 0 bases at V and 1 base at J; junction bases unmatched: 16. The length of the CDR3 is 21 residues. The CDR3 is CASSLAPPGLAGMDGSYEQYF. The CDR3 bases are TGTGCCAGCAGCTTAGCACCTCCGGGACTAGCGGGTATGGATGGATCCTACGAGCAGTACTTC.

The V call is TRBV6-5, the J call TRBJ2-5; D not resolved. Trimming shortened V by 6 bases and J by 5 bases, and 10 bases separated the two germline ends. The CDR3 sequence is 12 residues long. CDR1 and CDR2 (germline): MNHEY, SVGAGI. For the CDR3, the DNA is TGTGCCAGCAGCCCGCCGAGCGAGACCCAGTACTTC. Translated, it gives CASSPPSETQYF.